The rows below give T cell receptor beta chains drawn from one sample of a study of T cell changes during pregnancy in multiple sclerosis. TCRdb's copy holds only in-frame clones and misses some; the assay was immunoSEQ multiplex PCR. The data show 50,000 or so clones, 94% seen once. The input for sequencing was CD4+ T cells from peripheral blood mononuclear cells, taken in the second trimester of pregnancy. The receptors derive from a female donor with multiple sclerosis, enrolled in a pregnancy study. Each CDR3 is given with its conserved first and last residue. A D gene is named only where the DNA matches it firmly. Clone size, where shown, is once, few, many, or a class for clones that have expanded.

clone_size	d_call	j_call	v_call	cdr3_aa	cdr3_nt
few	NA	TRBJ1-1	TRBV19	CASSPQTTTEAFF	TGTGCCAGTAGTCCACAAACCACGACTGAAGCTTTCTTT
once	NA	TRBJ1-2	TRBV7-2	CASSPGGYGYTF	TGTGCCAGCAGCCCGGGAGGCTATGGCTACACCTTC
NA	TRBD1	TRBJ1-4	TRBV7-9	CASSPTGGGEKLFF	TGTGCCAGCAGCCCGACAGGGGGTGGAGAAAAACTGTTTTTT
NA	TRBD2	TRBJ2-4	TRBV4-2	CASSQAAGSNIQYF	TGTGCCAGCAGCCAAGCAGCGGGGAGTAACATTCAGTACTTC
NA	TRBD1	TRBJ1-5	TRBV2	CASSERQGNNQPQHF	TGTGCCAGCAGTGAACGACAGGGGAACAATCAGCCCCAGCATTTT
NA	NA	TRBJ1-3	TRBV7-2	CASSRGLGGNTIYF	TGTGCCAGCAGCCGGGGACTGGGGGGAAACACCATATATTTT
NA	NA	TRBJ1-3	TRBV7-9	CASSLRTGGNTIYF	TGTGCCAGCAGCTTAAGAACAGGCGGAAACACCATATATTTT
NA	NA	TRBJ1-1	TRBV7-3	CASSLIGVNTEAFF	TGTGCCAGCAGCTTAATCGGGGTGAACACTGAAGCTTTCTTT
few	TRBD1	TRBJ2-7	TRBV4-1	CASSQGTGSFYEQYF	TGCGCCAGCAGCCAAGGGACAGGTTCTTTCTACGAGCAGTACTTC
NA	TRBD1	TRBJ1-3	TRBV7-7	CASSPSTGVSSGNTIYF	TGTGCTAGCAGCCCCTCCACAGGGGTAAGCTCTGGAAACACCATATATTTT
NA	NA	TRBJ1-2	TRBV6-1	CASSDLAANNYGYTF	TGTGCCAGCAGTGATTTAGCAGCCAACAATTATGGCTACACCTTC
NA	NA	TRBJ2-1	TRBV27	CASSLEVPYNEQFF	TGTGCCAGCAGTTTGGAGGTACCGTACAATGAGCAGTTCTTC
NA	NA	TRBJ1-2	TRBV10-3	CAISESGGSLGGYTF	TGTGCCATCAGTGAGTCGGGGGGGAGCCTCGGAGGCTACACCTTC
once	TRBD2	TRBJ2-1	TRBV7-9	CASTGKGRGQHTVFEQFF	TGTGCCAGCACCGGCAAGGGGAGGGGCCAGCATACCGTATTTGAGCAGTTCTTC
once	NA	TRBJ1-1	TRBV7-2	CASSHGYTEAFF	TGTGCCAGCAGCCACGGGTATACTGAAGCTTTCTTT
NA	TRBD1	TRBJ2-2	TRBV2	CASSEVRGPTGELFF	TGTGCCAGCAGTGAAGTGAGGGGGCCCACCGGGGAGCTGTTTTTT
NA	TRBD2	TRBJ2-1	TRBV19	CASSIAAGGQLNEQFF	TGTGCCAGTAGTATAGCAGCGGGGGGCCAACTCAATGAGCAGTTCTTC
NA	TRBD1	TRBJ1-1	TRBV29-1	CSGDSNTEAFF	TGCAGCGGGGACAGTAACACTGAAGCTTTCTTT
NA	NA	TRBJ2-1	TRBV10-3	CAISPIRGNEQFF	TGTGCCATCAGTCCGATCCGGGGGAATGAGCAGTTCTTC
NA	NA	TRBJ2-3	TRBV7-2	CASSSRVGGGTDAQYF	TGTGCCAGCAGCTCGAGGGTGGGCGGGGGCACAGATGCGCAGTATTTT
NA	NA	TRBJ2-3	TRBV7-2	CASSTDSDTQYF	TGTGCCAGCAGCACGGACTCAGATACGCAGTATTTT
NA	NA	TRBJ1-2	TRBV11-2	CASSLVRPPEVYGYTF	TGTGCCAGCAGCTTAGTACGACCCCCGGAGGTCTATGGCTACACCTTC
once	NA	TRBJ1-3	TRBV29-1	CSVERMDGRGRTIYF	TGCAGCGTTGAACGGATGGACGGAAGAGGGAGGACCATATATTTT